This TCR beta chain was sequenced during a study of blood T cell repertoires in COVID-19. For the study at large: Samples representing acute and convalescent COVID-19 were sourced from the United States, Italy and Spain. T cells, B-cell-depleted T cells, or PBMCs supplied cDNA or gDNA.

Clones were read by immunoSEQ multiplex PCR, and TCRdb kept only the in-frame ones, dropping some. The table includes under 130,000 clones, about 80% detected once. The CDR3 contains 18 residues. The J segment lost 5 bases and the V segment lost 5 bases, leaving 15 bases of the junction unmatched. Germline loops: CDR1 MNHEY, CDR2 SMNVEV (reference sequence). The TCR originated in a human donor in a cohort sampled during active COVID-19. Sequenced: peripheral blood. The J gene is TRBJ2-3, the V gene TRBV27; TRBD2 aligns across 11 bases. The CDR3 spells CASSPLSLAGGRGDTQYF. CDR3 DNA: TGTGCCAGCAGTCCACTTTCTCTAGCGGGGGGTCGGGGAGATACGCAGTATTTT.